A selection of T cell receptor beta chains follows, all from one sample in a study of T cell changes during pregnancy in multiple sclerosis. Sequenced by immunoSEQ multiplex PCR; TCRdb stores in-frame clones only, minus some. The sample has just under 95,000 clones; almost 95% are singletons. The sample in question was peripheral blood, obtained in the first trimester of pregnancy. Source of these receptors: a female donor with multiple sclerosis, enrolled in a pregnancy study. The CDR3 runs from the conserved cysteine through the conserved F or W. Fields, in order: V gene, CDR3 protein.

TRBV4-2 | CASSQGQGDEAFF
TRBV19 | CASSIVVSGSETQYF
TRBV27 | CASTGTGSNNEQFF
TRBV7-6 | CASSLGLNTGELFF
TRBV5-6 | CASSRRTGANTGELFF
TRBV6-4 | CASSQTGETEAFF
TRBV19 | CASSIRRDTEAFF
TRBV5-8 | CASSLGGDGNTIYF
TRBV2 | CASSIDRGLSYEQYF
TRBV6-6 | CASTDKGLGGSEQFF
TRBV19 | CASSGTGGGEQYF
TRBV7-9 | CASSLAGGGNEQFF
TRBV6-5 | CASSYHGTGGGYTF
TRBV7-8 | CASSQTSGSSYEQYF
TRBV7-7 | CASSLETGGEQYF
TRBV5-1 | CASSYQLAGGRETQYF
TRBV19 | CASSVTGQIYNEQFF
TRBV25-1 | CASSESLDQGNEQYF
TRBV7-9 | CASSETWADRGRNEQFF
TRBV7-9 | CASSQGATDTQYF
TRBV9 | CASSVVSWGQGLNYGYTF
TRBV11-2 | CASSLTGGEVFF
TRBV6-5 | CASSYSLVYSSYEQYF
TRBV5-4 | CASSLSGRLYNEQFF
TRBV28 | CASSLFDSGQPQHF
TRBV7-2 | CASSPGQASDTQYF
TRBV7-9 | CASSKDTFSNQPQHF
TRBV5-5 | CASSSVGEQFF
TRBV7-6 | CASSFGGLDTEAFF
TRBV5-8 | CASSLAQGNNQPQHF
TRBV7-6 | CASSQYTGGDGYTF
TRBV7-9 | CASSSRSGQDSGNTIYF
TRBV5-5 | CASSLQGLWEKLFF